The rows below give T cell receptor beta chains drawn from one sample of a study of blood T cell repertoires in COVID-19. Measured with immunoSEQ multiplex PCR; TCRdb has only the in-frame clones, and not every one. The sample has tens of thousands of clones; approximately 86% are singletons. Sequenced input: peripheral blood. Receptors were obtained from a human donor with acute or convalescent COVID-19. The donor label of this sample is uncertain. CDR3s include the opening cysteine and the closing phenylalanine or tryptophan. D genes are given only for firm matches. Clone sizes are given selectively: once, few, many, or a class where the clone is expanded.

TRBV3-1/TRBV3-2	TRBD2	NA	TRBJ2-7	CASSQGQGGFYEQYF	TGTGCCAGCAGCCAAGGGCAGGGAGGGTTCTACGAGCAGTACTTC
TRBV23-1	NA	NA	TRBJ2-4	CASSQQVAKNIQYF	TGCGCCAGCAGTCAACAGGTAGCCAAAAACATTCAGTACTTC
TRBV27	TRBD1	few	TRBJ1-5	CASSSRTGKSNQPQHF	TGTGCCAGCAGTTCGCGGACAGGGAAGAGCAATCAGCCCCAGCATTTT
TRBV7-2	NA	NA	TRBJ1-1	CASRIRGFGNTEAFF	TGTGCCAGCAGGATAAGGGGTTTCGGGAACACTGAAGCTTTCTTT
TRBV19	TRBD1	NA	TRBJ1-5	CASSTDRDYFQPQHF	TGTGCCAGTAGTACTGACAGGGATTACTTCCAGCCCCAGCATTTT
TRBV6-5	TRBD1	NA	TRBJ1-2	CASRGTGNYGYTF	TGTGCCAGCAGAGGGACAGGGAACTATGGCTACACCTTC
TRBV10-3	TRBD1	NA	TRBJ2-7	CAISAHLQGAQEQYF	TGTGCCATCAGTGCCCATCTGCAGGGGGCGCAAGAGCAGTACTTC
TRBV5-4	TRBD2	NA	TRBJ2-5	CASSLTGGQETQYF	TGTGCCAGCAGCTTGACGGGGGGTCAAGAGACCCAGTACTTC
TRBV7-3	TRBD2	NA	TRBJ2-1	CASSLQLAAPNEQFF	TGTGCCAGCAGCTTACAGCTAGCGGCCCCCAATGAGCAGTTCTTC
TRBV5-1	NA	NA	TRBJ1-4	CASSPTTNEKLFF	TGCGCCAGCAGTCCCACAACTAATGAAAAACTGTTTTTT
TRBV5-1	NA	NA	TRBJ1-1	CASSLVVSSEAFF	TGCGCCAGCAGCTTGGTGGTTAGCTCTGAAGCTTTCTTT
TRBV19	TRBD2	NA	TRBJ2-5	CASTMTSGGVRQETQYF	TGTGCCAGTACCATGACTAGCGGGGGGGTCCGTCAAGAGACCCAGTACTTC
TRBV5-5	NA	NA	TRBJ2-7	CASSPGGLRSYEQYF	TGTGCCAGCAGCCCGGGGGGCCTTAGATCCTACGAGCAGTACTTC
TRBV10-3	NA	NA	TRBJ2-7	CAISEHPGLAYEQYF	TGTGCCATCAGTGAGCACCCCGGACTGGCCTACGAGCAGTACTTC
TRBV28	TRBD2	NA	TRBJ2-5	CASSLTPSGGRGTQYF	TGTGCCAGCAGTTTAACCCCTAGCGGGGGGCGAGGGACCCAGTACTTC
TRBV9	NA	once	TRBJ1-6	CASSARQVGDSPLHF	TGTGCCAGCAGCGCTAGACAGGTTGGGGATTCACCCCTCCACTTT
TRBV12-3/TRBV12-4	TRBD2	NA	TRBJ2-3	CASSRGGRTQYF	TGTGCCAGCAGTCGGGGGGGACGGACGCAGTATTTT
TRBV10-3	TRBD1	NA	TRBJ2-5	CAISETPGQDQETQYF	TGTGCCATCAGTGAGACCCCGGGACAGGATCAAGAGACCCAGTACTTC
TRBV4-2	TRBD2	NA	TRBJ2-1	CASSQVGGLAGAEQFF	TGTGCCAGCAGCCAAGTTGGAGGGCTAGCGGGGGCCGAGCAGTTCTTC
TRBV7-3	NA	NA	TRBJ1-1	CASSPGLAPAEAFF	TGTGCCAGCAGCCCTGGACTGGCCCCGGCTGAAGCTTTCTTT
TRBV29-1	TRBD1	few	TRBJ1-2	CSVLRDRGYGYTF	TGCAGCGTTCTCCGGGACAGGGGCTATGGCTACACCTTC
TRBV28	TRBD1	NA	TRBJ1-6	CASRQGGQGAPLHF	TGTGCCAGCAGACAGGGGGGACAGGGGGCTCCCCTCCACTTT